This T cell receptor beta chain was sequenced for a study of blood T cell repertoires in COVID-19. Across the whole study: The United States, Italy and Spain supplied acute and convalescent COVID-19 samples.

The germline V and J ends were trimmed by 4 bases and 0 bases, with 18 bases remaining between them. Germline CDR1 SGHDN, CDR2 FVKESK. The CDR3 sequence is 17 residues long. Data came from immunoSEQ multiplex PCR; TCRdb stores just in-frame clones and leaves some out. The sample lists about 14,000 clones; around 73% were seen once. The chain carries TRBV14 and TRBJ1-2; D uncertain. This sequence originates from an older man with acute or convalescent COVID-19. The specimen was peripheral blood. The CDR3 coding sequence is TGTGCCAGCAGCCCCAGAGGCCGGACCGGGACTAACTATGGCTACACCTTC. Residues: CASSPRGRTGTNYGYTF.